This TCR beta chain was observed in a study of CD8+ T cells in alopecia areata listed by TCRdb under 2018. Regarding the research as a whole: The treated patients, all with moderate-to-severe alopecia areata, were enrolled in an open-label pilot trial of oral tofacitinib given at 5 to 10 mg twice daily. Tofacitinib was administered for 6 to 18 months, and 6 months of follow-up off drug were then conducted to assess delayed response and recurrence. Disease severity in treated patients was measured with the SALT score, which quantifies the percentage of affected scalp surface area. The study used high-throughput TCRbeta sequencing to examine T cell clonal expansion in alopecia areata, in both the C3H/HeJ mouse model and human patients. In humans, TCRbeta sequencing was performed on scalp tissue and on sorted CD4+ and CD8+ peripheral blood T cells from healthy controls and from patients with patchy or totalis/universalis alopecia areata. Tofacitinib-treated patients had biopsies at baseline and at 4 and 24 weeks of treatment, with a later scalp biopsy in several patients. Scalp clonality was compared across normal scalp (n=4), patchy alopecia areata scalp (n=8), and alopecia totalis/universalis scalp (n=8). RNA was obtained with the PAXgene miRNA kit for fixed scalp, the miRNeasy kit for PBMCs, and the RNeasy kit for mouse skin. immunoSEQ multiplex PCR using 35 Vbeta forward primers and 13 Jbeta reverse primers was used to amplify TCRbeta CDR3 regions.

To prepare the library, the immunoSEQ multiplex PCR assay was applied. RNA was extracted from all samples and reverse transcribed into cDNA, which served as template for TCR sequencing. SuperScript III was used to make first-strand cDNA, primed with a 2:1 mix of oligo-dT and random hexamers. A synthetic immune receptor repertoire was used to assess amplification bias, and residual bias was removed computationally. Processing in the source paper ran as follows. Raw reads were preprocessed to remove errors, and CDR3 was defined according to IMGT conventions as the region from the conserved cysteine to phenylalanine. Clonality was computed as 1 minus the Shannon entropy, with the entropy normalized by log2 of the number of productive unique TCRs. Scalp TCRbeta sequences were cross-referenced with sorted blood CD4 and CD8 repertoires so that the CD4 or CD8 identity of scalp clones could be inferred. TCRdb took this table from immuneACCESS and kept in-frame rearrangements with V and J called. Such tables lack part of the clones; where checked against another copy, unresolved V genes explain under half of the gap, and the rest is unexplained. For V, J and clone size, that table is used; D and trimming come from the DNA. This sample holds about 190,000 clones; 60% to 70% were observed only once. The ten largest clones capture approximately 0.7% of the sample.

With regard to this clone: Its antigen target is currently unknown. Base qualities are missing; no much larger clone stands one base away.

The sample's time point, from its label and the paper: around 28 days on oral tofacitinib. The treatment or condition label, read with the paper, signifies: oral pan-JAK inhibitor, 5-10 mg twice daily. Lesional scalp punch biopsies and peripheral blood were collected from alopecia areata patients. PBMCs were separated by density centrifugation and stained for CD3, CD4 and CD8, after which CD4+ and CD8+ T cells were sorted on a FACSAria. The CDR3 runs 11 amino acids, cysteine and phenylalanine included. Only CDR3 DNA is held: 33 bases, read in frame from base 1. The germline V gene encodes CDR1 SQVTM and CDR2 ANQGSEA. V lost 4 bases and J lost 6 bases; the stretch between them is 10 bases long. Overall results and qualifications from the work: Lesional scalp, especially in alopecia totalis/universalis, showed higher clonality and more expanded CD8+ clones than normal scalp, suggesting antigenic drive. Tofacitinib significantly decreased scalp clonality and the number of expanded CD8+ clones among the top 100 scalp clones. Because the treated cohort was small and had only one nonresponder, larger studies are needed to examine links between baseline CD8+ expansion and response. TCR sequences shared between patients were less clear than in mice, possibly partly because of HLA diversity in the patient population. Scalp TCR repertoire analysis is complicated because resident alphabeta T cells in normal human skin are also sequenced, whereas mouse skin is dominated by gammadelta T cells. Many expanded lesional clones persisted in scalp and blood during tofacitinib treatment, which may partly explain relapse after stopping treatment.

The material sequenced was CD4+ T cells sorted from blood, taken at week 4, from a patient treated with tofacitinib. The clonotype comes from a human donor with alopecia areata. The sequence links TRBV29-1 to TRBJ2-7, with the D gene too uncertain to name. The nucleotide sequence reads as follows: TGCAGCGTTGTTGGGGTTGGCGAGCAGTACTTC. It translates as CSVVGVGEQYF.